This T cell receptor (beta chain) was retrieved from a study of T-cell reconstitution after alpha-beta-depleted transplantation in children. The sample holds a few counts of this clonotype. The antigen remains unidentified. Broader study findings: The study reportedly traced alpha-beta T cells about two months after transplant to several hundred expanded graft clones. Newly produced T cells mostly provided counts and TCRbeta diversity after one year, as hyperexpanded clones declined. The high TCRbeta diversity at day 60 in some patients came from surviving recipient T cells and thymic progenitors.

This CDR3 is built from 13 residues. V lost 2 bases to trimming and J lost 6 bases, with 10 bases between them. During its preparation, the TCRbeta library received unique molecular identifiers. TCRdb recomputed calls from the PCR reads with MiXCR, one row per CDR3 protein. Seen here are around 450,000 distinct CDR3 sequences, roughly 44% observed once, and the top ten hold under 35%. Sequencing was performed on PBMCs, taken before TCRalphabeta/CD19-depleted stem cell transplant. This chain joins TRBV12-3 or TRBV12-4 and TRBJ1-2; D gene unclear. The sequence was obtained from a girl aged 2-10 years with aplastic anemia, due to receive a stem cell transplant. In DNA form, the CDR3 reads TGTGCCAGCAGTTTATTCGAGCGCAATGGCTACACCTTC. It codes for CASSLFERNGYTF.